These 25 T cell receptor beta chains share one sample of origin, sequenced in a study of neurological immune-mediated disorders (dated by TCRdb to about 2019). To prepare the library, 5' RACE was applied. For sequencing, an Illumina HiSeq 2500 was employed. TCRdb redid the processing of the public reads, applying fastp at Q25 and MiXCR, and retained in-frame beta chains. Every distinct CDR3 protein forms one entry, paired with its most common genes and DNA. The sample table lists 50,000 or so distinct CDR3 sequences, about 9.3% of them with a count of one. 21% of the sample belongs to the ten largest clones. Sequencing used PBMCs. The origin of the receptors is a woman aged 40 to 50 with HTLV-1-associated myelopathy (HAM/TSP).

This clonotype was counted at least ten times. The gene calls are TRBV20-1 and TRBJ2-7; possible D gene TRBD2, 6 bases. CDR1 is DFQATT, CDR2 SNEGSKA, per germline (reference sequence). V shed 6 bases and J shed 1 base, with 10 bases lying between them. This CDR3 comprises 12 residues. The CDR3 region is CSAAGRSYEQYF. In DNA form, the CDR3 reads TGCAGTGCAGCCGGGAGATCCTACGAGCAGTACTTC.

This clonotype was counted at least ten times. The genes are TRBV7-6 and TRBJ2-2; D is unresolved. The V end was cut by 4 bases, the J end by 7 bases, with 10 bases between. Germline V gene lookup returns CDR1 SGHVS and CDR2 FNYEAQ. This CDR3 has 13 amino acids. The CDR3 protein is CASSSYFSGELFF. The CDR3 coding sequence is TGTGCCAGCAGCTCTTACTTTAGCGGGGAGCTGTTTTTT.

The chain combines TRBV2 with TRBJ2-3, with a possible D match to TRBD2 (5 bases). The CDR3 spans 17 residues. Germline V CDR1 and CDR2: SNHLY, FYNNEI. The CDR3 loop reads CAISAPLYSGLTDTQYF. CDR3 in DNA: TGTGCTATCAGTGCCCCACTTTATTCAGGACTCACAGATACGCAGTATTTT.

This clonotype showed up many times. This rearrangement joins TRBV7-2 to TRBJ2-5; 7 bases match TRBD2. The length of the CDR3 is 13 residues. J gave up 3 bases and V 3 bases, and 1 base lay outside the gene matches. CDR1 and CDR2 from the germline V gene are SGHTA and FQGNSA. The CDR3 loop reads CASSFLAEETQYF. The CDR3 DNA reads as TGTGCCAGCAGCTTTCTAGCGGAAGAGACCCAGTACTTC.

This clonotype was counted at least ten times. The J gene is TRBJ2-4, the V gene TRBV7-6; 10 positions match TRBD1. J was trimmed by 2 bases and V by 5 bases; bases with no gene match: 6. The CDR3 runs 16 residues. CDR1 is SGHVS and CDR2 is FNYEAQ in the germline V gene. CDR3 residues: CASSPGQGITKNIQYF. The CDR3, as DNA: TGTGCCAGCAGCCCGGGACAGGGGATAACCAAAAACATTCAGTACTTC.

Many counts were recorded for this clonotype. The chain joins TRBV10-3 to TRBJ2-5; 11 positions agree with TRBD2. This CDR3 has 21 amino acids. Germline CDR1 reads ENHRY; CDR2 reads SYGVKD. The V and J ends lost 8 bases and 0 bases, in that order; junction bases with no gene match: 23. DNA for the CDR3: TGTGCCATCTCTTTCCAAACCCCTAGCGGGGGGAACAGACTTCACCAAGAGACCCAGTACTTC. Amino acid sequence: CAISFQTPSGGNRLHQETQYF.

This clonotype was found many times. CDR3 nucleotides: TGTGCCAGCAGCTTCACCGGGGGGGATACGCAGTATTTT. Protein: CASSFTGGDTQYF. The rearrangement uses TRBV7-3 and TRBJ2-3, with 7 bases that match TRBD2. The CDR3 extends over 13 amino acids. The V and J ends lost 3 bases and 6 bases, in that order; junction bases with no gene match: 3. From germline, CDR1 is SGHTA and CDR2 FQGTGA.

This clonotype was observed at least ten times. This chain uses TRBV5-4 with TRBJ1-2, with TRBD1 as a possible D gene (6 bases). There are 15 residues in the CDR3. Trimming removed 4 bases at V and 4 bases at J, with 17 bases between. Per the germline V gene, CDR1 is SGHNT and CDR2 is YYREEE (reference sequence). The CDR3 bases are TGTGCCAGCAGCCCCAAGGGGGACGAGGGCTATGGCTACACCTTC. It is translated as CASSPKGDEGYGYTF.

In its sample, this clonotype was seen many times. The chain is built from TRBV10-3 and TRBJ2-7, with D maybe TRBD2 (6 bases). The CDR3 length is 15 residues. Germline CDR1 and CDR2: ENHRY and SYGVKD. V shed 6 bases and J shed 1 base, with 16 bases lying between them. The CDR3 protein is CAIRARDGGSYEQYF. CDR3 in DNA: TGTGCCATCAGGGCCCGGGACGGGGGTTCCTACGAGCAGTACTTC.

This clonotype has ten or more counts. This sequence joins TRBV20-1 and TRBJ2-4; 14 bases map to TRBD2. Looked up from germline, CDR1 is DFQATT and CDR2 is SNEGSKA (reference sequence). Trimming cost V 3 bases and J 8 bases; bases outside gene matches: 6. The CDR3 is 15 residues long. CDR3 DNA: TGCAGTGCTAGGGGACTAGCGGGGGCCCCAGACATTCAGTACTTC. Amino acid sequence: CSARGLAGAPDIQYF.

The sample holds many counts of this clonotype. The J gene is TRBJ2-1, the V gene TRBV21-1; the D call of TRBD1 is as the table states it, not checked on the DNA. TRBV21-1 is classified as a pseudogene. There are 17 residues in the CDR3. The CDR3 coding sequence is TGTGCCAGCAGCTCGTACGGAGCAGGGTTGGGCAGGAATGAGCAGTTCTTC. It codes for CASSSYGAGLGRNEQFF.

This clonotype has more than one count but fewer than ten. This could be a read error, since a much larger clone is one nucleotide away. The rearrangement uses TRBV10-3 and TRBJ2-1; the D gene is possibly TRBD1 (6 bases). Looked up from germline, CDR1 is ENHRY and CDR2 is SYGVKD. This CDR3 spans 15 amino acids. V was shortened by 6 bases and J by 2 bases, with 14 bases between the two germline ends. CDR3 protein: CAIRRDKSPYNEQFF. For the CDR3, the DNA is TGTGCCATCAGAAGGGACAAGTCACCCTACAATGAGCAGTTCTTC.

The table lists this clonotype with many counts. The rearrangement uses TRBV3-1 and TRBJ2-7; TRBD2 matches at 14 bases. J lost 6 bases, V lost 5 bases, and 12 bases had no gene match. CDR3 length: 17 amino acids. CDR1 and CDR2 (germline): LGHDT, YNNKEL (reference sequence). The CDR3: CASSVGTSGGLIVEQYF. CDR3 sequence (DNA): TGTGCCAGCAGCGTAGGGACTAGCGGGGGCCTTATTGTCGAGCAGTACTTC.

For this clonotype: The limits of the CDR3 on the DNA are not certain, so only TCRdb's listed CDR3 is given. The CDR3 reads CASSSSGGPYEQFFGPDTQYF. This sequence joins TRBV5-1 and TRBJ2-3; the table's D gene call, TRBD2, was not cross checked with the DNA. The CDR3 is made up of 21 amino acids, end residues included. The germline V gene has CDR1 SGHRS and CDR2 YFSETQ.

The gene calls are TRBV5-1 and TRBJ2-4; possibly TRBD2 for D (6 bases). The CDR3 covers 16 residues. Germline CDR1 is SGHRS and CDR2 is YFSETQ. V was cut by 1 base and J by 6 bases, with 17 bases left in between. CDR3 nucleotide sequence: TGCGCCAGCAGCTTGCCTAAGCTCGGGGAGGCAAACATTCAGTACTTC. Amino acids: CASSLPKLGEANIQYF. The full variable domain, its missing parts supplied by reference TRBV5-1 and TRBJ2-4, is KAGVTQTPRYLIKTRGQQVTLSCSPISGHRSVSWYQQTPGQGLQFLFEYFSETQRNKGNFPGRFSGRQFSNSRSEMNVSTLELGDSALYLCASSLPKLGEANIQYFGAGTRLSVL.

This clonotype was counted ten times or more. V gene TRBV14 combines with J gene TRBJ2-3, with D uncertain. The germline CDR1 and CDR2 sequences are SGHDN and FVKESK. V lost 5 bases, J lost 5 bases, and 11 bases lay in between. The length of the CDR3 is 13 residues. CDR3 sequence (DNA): TGTGCCAGCAGCTCCTTATCCGGAGATACGCAGTATTTT. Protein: CASSSLSGDTQYF.

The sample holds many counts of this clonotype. CDR3 in DNA: TGCGCCAGCAGCCTAGCGGGGGGGCCGGATACGCAGTATTTT. Its protein is CASSLAGGPDTQYF. The V gene is TRBV5-1, the J gene TRBJ2-3; 12 nucleotides match TRBD2. The CDR3 length is 14 residues. CDR1 and CDR2 from the germline V gene are SGHRS and YFSETQ. J was trimmed by 6 bases and V by 4 bases; bases with no gene match: 3.

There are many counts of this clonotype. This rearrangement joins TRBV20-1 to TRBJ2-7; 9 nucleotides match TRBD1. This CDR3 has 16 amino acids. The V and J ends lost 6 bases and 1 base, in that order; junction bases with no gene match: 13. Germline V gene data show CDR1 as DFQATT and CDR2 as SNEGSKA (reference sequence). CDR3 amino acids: CSASTTGTGKSYEQYF. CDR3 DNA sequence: TGCAGTGCAAGCACTACTGGGACAGGGAAATCCTACGAGCAGTACTTC.

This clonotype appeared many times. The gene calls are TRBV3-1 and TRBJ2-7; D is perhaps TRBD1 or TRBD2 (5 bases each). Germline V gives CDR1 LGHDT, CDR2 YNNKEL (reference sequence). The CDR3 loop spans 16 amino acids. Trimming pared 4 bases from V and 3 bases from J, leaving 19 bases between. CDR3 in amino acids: CASSPVTGTVVYEQYF. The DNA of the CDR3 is TGTGCCAGCAGCCCTGTAACCGGGACGGTGGTCTACGAGCAGTACTTC.

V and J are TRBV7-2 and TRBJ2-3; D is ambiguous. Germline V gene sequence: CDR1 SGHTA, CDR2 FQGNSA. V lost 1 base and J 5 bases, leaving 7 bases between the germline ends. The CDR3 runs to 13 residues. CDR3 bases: TGTGCCAGCAGCTTAGGACTTCAAGATACGCAGTATTTT. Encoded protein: CASSLGLQDTQYF.

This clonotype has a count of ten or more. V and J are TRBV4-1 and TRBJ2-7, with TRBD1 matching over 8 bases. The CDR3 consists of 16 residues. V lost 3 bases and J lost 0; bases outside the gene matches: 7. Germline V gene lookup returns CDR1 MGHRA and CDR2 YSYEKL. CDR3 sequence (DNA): TGCGCCAGCAGCCACAACAAGGGACAGGACTCCTACGAGCAGTACTTC. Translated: CASSHNKGQDSYEQYF.

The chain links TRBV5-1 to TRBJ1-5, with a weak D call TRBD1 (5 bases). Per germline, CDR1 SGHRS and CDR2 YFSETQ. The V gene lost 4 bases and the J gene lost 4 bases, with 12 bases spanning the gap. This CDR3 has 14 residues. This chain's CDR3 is CASSPGAANQPQHF. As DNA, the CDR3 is TGCGCCAGCAGCCCTGGGGCAGCTAATCAGCCCCAGCATTTT.

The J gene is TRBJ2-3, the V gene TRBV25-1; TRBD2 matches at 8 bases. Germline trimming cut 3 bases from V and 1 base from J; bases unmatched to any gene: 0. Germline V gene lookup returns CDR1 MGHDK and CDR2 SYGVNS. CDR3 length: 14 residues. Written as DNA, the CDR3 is TGTGCCAGCAGTGACGGGAGGGGCACAGATACGCAGTATTTT. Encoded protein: CASSDGRGTDTQYF.

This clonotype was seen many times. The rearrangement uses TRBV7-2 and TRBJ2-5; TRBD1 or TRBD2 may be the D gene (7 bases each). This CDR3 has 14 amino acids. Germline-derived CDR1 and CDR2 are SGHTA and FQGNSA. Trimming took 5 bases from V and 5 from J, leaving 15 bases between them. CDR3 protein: CASSARGGMETQYF. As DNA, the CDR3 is TGTGCCAGCAGCGCCAGGGGGGGAATGGAGACCCAGTACTTC.

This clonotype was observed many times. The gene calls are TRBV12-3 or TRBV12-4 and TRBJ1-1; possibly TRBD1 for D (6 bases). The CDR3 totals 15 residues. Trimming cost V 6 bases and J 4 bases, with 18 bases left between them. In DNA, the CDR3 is TGTGCCAGCAGGGTAGGACGGATAGGGGGCACTGAAGCTTTCTTT. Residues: CASRVGRIGGTEAFF.